This is a list of T cell receptor beta chains from one sample in a study of metastatic and nonmetastatic thyroid tumors. Via MiXCR, TCRdb re-called the PCR reads. This sample has roughly 93,000 clones, with 9.5% to 15% found just once. What was sequenced was blood. These receptors originate from a female donor with papillary thyroid cancer or a benign thyroid nodule (not recorded which). Some clones in this sample may be carry-over from other donors' samples. The CDR3 runs from the conserved cysteine through the conserved F or W. A D gene is named only where the DNA matches it firmly. Not every row has a clone size; where given, it reads once, few, many or a size class.

v_call: TRBV27
j_call: TRBJ2-7
d_call: NA
clone_size: many
cdr3_aa: CASSLLEQYF
cdr3_nt: TGTGCCAGCAGTTTACTCGAGCAGTACTTC

v_call: TRBV14
j_call: TRBJ2-1
d_call: TRBD2
clone_size: many
cdr3_aa: CASSQAGPWGTSRWDEQFF
cdr3_nt: TGTGCCAGCAGCCAAGCAGGGCCCTGGGGGACTAGCCGGTGGGATGAGCAGTTCTTC

v_call: TRBV6-2/TRBV6-3
j_call: TRBJ2-7
d_call: TRBD2
clone_size: many
cdr3_aa: CASRTLAGGPSEQYF
cdr3_nt: TGTGCCAGCAGGACACTAGCGGGAGGCCCTAGTGAGCAGTACTTC

v_call: TRBV28
j_call: TRBJ1-1
d_call: NA
clone_size: many
cdr3_aa: CASSPPGLNMNTEAFF
cdr3_nt: TGTGCCAGCAGTCCCCCGGGGCTGAACATGAACACTGAAGCTTTCTTT

v_call: TRBV19
j_call: TRBJ1-2
d_call: NA
clone_size: few
cdr3_aa: CVSSLGHGSSYTF
cdr3_nt: TGTGTCAGTAGTCTTGGACATGGTAGTAGCTACACCTTC

v_call: TRBV7-6
j_call: TRBJ1-2
d_call: TRBD1
clone_size: many
cdr3_aa: CASSLTGDYGYTF
cdr3_nt: TGTGCCAGCAGCCTGACAGGGGACTATGGCTACACCTTC

v_call: TRBV20-1
j_call: TRBJ1-1
d_call: NA
clone_size: many
cdr3_aa: CSARSAEKDTEAFF
cdr3_nt: TGCAGTGCTAGAAGCGCAGAGAAAGACACTGAAGCTTTCTTT

v_call: TRBV27
j_call: TRBJ1-6
d_call: NA
clone_size: few
cdr3_aa: CASSLRARGEGNSPLHF
cdr3_nt: TGTGCCAGCAGTTTAAGGGCGCGGGGCGAAGGCAATTCACCCCTCCACTTT

v_call: TRBV18
j_call: TRBJ2-1
d_call: TRBD2
clone_size: many
cdr3_aa: CASSPFGGRASNEQFF
cdr3_nt: TGTGCCAGCTCACCATTCGGCGGGAGGGCATCCAATGAGCAGTTCTTC

v_call: TRBV11-1
j_call: TRBJ2-2
d_call: TRBD2
clone_size: many
cdr3_aa: CASSFPGLAGVPNTGELFF
cdr3_nt: TGTGCCAGCAGCTTTCCGGGACTAGCGGGAGTCCCGAACACCGGGGAGCTGTTTTTT

v_call: TRBV19
j_call: TRBJ2-3
d_call: TRBD1
clone_size: many
cdr3_aa: CASSSTPGQGEDTQYF
cdr3_nt: TGTGCCAGTAGTTCGACCCCGGGACAGGGCGAGGATACGCAGTATTTT

v_call: TRBV4-1
j_call: TRBJ2-7
d_call: NA
clone_size: NA
cdr3_aa: CASRQSIDRTHEQYF
cdr3_nt: TGCGCCAGCAGACAATCCATAGACAGGACCCACGAGCAGTACTTC

v_call: TRBV9
j_call: TRBJ2-1
d_call: NA
clone_size: many
cdr3_aa: CASSRGEASYNEQFF
cdr3_nt: TGTGCCAGCAGCCGGGGCGAGGCCTCCTACAATGAGCAGTTCTTC

v_call: TRBV6-1
j_call: TRBJ2-7
d_call: TRBD2
clone_size: NA
cdr3_aa: CASRRGSEQYF
cdr3_nt: TGTGCCAGCAGGCGGGGGAGCGAGCAGTACTTC

v_call: TRBV7-3
j_call: TRBJ2-5
d_call: NA
clone_size: many
cdr3_aa: CASSPEGFGETQYF
cdr3_nt: TGTGCCAGCAGCCCGGAAGGCTTTGGAGAGACCCAGTACTTC

v_call: TRBV15
j_call: TRBJ2-3
d_call: NA
clone_size: many
cdr3_aa: CATSRVSGMRSDTQYF
cdr3_nt: TGTGCCACCAGCAGAGTTTCGGGTATGAGATCGGATACGCAGTATTTT

v_call: TRBV6-1
j_call: TRBJ2-7
d_call: NA
clone_size: many
cdr3_aa: CASSPDTDQDEQYF
cdr3_nt: TGTGCCAGCAGCCCCGACACGGACCAGGACGAGCAGTACTTC

v_call: TRBV20-1
j_call: TRBJ2-5
d_call: NA
clone_size: few
cdr3_aa: CSATTGRGLGTQYF
cdr3_nt: TGCAGTGCTACGACAGGCAGGGGTCTTGGGACCCAGTACTTC

v_call: TRBV5-1
j_call: TRBJ1-6
d_call: NA
clone_size: many
cdr3_aa: CASSRMLATDNSPLHF
cdr3_nt: TGCGCCAGCAGCCGCATGCTAGCCACGGATAATTCACCCCTCCACTTT

v_call: TRBV28
j_call: TRBJ2-3
d_call: TRBD2
clone_size: many
cdr3_aa: CASSPAGTSITQYF
cdr3_nt: TGTGCCAGCAGTCCAGCTGGGACTAGCATCACGCAGTATTTT

v_call: TRBV4-1
j_call: TRBJ1-4
d_call: NA
clone_size: NA
cdr3_aa: CASSQVGHNEKLFF
cdr3_nt: TGCGCCAGCAGCCAAGTGGGACACAATGAAAAACTGTTTTTT

v_call: TRBV13
j_call: TRBJ1-4
d_call: NA
clone_size: many
cdr3_aa: CASSPGRAEKLFF
cdr3_nt: TGTGCCAGCAGCCCCGGCAGGGCGGAAAAACTGTTTTTT

v_call: TRBV5-4
j_call: TRBJ2-7
d_call: TRBD1
clone_size: many
cdr3_aa: CASSLEGAVEQYF
cdr3_nt: TGTGCCAGCAGCTTGGAGGGGGCGGTAGAGCAGTACTTC

v_call: TRBV7-6
j_call: TRBJ2-7
d_call: TRBD1
clone_size: NA
cdr3_aa: CASSLRADRSYEQYF
cdr3_nt: TGTGCCAGCAGCCTTAGAGCGGACAGGTCCTACGAGCAGTACTTC